What follows are 19 T cell receptor beta chains derived from one specimen sequenced in a study of CD8+ T cells in alopecia areata. Extraction of RNA preceded its reverse transcription into cDNA, which served as the sequencing template. Sequenced by immunoSEQ multiplex PCR; TCRdb stores in-frame clones only, minus some. The top ten clones hold roughly 13% of a sample with around 200,000 clones, roughly 61% of them seen once. Treatment indicated: oral pan-JAK inhibitor, 5-10 mg twice daily. Sequencing was performed on CD8+ T cells sorted from blood, taken at week 24, from a patient treated with tofacitinib. These receptors came from a human donor with alopecia areata.

The chain joins TRBV6-1 to TRBJ1-2; 9 bases fit TRBD1. The CDR3 has 15 residues. Germline CDR1 reads MNHNS; CDR2 reads SASEGT. Trimming took 4 bases from V and 3 from J; bases not matched to a gene: 6. The CDR3 loop is CASSVGTGTHYGYTF. Here the CDR3 DNA reads TGTGCCAGCAGTGTCGGGACAGGGACCCACTATGGCTACACCTTC.

This clone appeared once. The chain links TRBV27 to TRBJ2-7; 7 bases match TRBD1. V lost 6 bases to trimming and J lost 4 bases; unmatched junction nucleotides: 6. This CDR3 spans 13 amino acids. Looked up from germline, CDR1 is MNHEY and CDR2 is SMNVEV (reference sequence). The CDR3 bases are TGTGCCAGCAGCCACACAGGGGTATACGAGCAGTACTTC. Its translation: CASSHTGVYEQYF.

The V call is TRBV29-1, the J call TRBJ2-7; 7 bases align to TRBD1. V lost 5 bases and J lost 3; bases outside the gene matches: 4. Germline assignment: CDR1 SQVTM and CDR2 ANQGSEA. This CDR3 has 12 residues. CDR3 DNA sequence: TGCAGCGTTATGGGACAGATCTACGAGCAGTACTTC. This codes for CSVMGQIYEQYF.

This chain links TRBV29-1 with TRBJ2-7, with D tentatively TRBD1 (6 bases). This CDR3 region has 11 residues. V lost 7 bases and J lost 3, with 10 bases in between. Germline lookup yields CDR1 SQVTM and CDR2 ANQGSEA. The CDR3 sequence: CSGYRDYEQYF. The CDR3 DNA is TGCAGCGGATACAGGGACTACGAGCAGTACTTC.

The table lists this clone with a few counts. The V call is TRBV12-5, the J call TRBJ2-1; 7 bases are a match to TRBD1. Germline CDR1 reads LGHNT; CDR2 reads FRNRAP. With 6 bases clipped from V and 8 bases from J, the junction kept 16 bases outside the gene matches. This CDR3 contains 16 residues. CDR3 loop: CASGGSQGQRYHEQFF. The CDR3 coding sequence is TGTGCTAGTGGCGGCTCACAGGGGCAACGGTATCATGAGCAGTTCTTC.

This clone was detected a few times. V usage is TRBV7-9 and J usage is TRBJ2-1; D call uncertain. Trimming shortened V by 5 bases and J by 7 bases, and 6 bases separated the two germline ends. Looked up from germline, CDR1 is SEHNR and CDR2 is FQNEAQ (reference sequence). The CDR3 is 11 residues long. The CDR3 DNA is TGTGCCAGCAGCCGCAGGAATGAGCAGTTCTTC. Residues: CASSRRNEQFF.

V usage is TRBV15 and J usage is TRBJ2-2, with 13 positions matching TRBD2. This CDR3 comprises 16 residues. CDR1 and CDR2 (germline): LNHNV, YYDKDF (reference sequence). Unmatched junction bases numbered 6, after V lost 9 bases and J lost 2 bases. For the CDR3, the DNA is TGTGCCACAGAGGGGACTAGCGGGGCCAACACCGGGGAGCTGTTTTTT. Amino acid sequence: CATEGTSGANTGELFF.

The J gene is TRBJ2-2, the V gene TRBV30; maybe TRBD2 (5 bases). Trimming left V 5 bases short and J 3 bases short, with 13 bases between. This CDR3 is 14 amino acids long. From germline, CDR1 is GTSNPN and CDR2 SVGIG (reference sequence). CDR3 DNA: TGTGCCTGGGACGCGACTATACACACCGGGGAGCTGTTTTTT. Residues: CAWDATIHTGELFF. Full variable domain (outside the CDR3, taken from reference TRBV30 and TRBJ2-2): SQTIHQWPATLVQPVGSPLSLECTVEGTSNPNLYWYRQAAGRGLQLLFYSVGIGQISSEVPQNLSASRPQDRQFILSSKKLLLSDSGFYLCAWDATIHTGELFFGEGSRLTVL.

In its sample, this clone was seen a few times. V is TRBV14 and J is TRBJ2-7; D is ambiguous. V lost 2 bases and J lost 4, with 12 bases in between. The germline V gene encodes CDR1 SGHDN and CDR2 FVKESK. The CDR3 loop spans 14 amino acids. The CDR3 nucleotides read TGTGCCAGCAGCCAACGTCGCGACGGTTACGAGCAGTACTTC. Amino acid sequence: CASSQRRDGYEQYF.

The genes are TRBV7-3 and TRBJ2-2; D remains unclear. V lost 3 bases and J 4 bases, leaving 3 bases between the germline ends. Per the germline V gene, CDR1 is SGHTA and CDR2 is FQGTGA. CDR3 size: 12 residues. CDR3 bases: TGTGCCAGCAGCTTGACCACCGGGGAGCTGTTTTTT. Amino acid sequence: CASSLTTGELFF. Based on the CDR3 plus reference TRBV7-3 and TRBJ2-2, the full variable domain is GAGVSQTPSNKVTEKGKYVELRCDPISGHTALYWYRQSLGQGPEFLIYFQGTGAADDSGLPNDRFFAVRPEGSVSTLKIQRTERGDSAVYLCASSLTTGELFFGEGSRLTVL.

The rearrangement links TRBV29-1 to TRBJ1-1; D gene unclear. The CDR3 is 11 amino acids. V lost 8 bases, J lost 1 base, and 8 bases lay in between. Looked up from germline, CDR1 is SQVTM and CDR2 is ANQGSEA. CDR3 DNA: TGCAGCTCTGGGTGGAACACTGAAGCTTTCTTT. Translating it yields CSSGWNTEAFF.

This sequence joins TRBV10-3 and TRBJ2-3; D uncertain. Germline CDR1 is ENHRY and CDR2 is SYGVKD. This CDR3 region has 17 residues. The V end lost 0 bases, the J end lost 1 base, and 14 bases lay between the germline ends. CDR3 residues: CAISESFRDGRTDTQYF. The CDR3 nucleotides are TGTGCCATCAGTGAGTCGTTCCGCGATGGTCGCACAGATACGCAGTATTTT.

The CDR3 loop is CASSPPWDRGLSGGYTF. CDR3 bases: TGTGCCAGCTCACCACCGTGGGACAGGGGGCTCAGCGGGGGCTACACCTTC. The V call is TRBV18, the J call TRBJ1-2; the match to TRBD1 covers 12 bases. Germline CDR1 KGHSH, CDR2 LQKENI. The CDR3 spans 17 residues. Germline trimming cut 0 bases from V and 8 bases from J; bases unmatched to any gene: 10.

A few counts support this clone. This rearrangement joins TRBV4-1 to TRBJ2-3, with 11 bases lining up with TRBD1. CDR1 and CDR2 from the germline V gene are MGHRA and YSYEKL. V gave up 4 bases and J gave up 3 bases; unmatched junction bases: 3. There are 15 residues in the CDR3. CDR3 region: CASSLRDRGTDTQYF. Here the CDR3 DNA reads TGCGCCAGCAGCCTCCGGGACAGGGGGACAGATACGCAGTATTTT.

This clone was seen only a few times. This chain uses TRBV19 with TRBJ1-5; TRBD1 is a possible D gene (6 bases). CDR3 length equals 15 residues. V was trimmed by 5 bases and J by 4 bases, leaving 15 bases between them. Germline CDR1 reads LNHDA; CDR2 reads SQIVND (reference sequence). The CDR3 here is CASSWSGGWNQPQHF. In DNA, the CDR3 is TGTGCCAGTAGTTGGTCTGGGGGCTGGAATCAGCCCCAGCATTTT.

The sample holds one count of this clone. The chain is built from TRBV7-9 and TRBJ2-7, with no clear D. V was pared by 6 bases and J by 4 bases, with 22 bases between. The CDR3 is 16 amino acids. From germline, CDR1 is SEHNR and CDR2 FQNEAQ (reference sequence). CDR3 amino acids: CASSPPGSVGFYEQYF. Written as DNA, the CDR3 is TGTGCCAGCAGTCCGCCGGGTTCAGTAGGTTTTTACGAGCAGTACTTC.

J is TRBJ2-7 and V is TRBV7-9; TRBD1 aligns across 7 bases. V shed 4 bases, J shed 7 bases, and the junction held 7 bases outside the gene matches. The CDR3 contains 13 residues. Looked up from germline, CDR1 is SEHNR and CDR2 is FQNEAQ (reference sequence). As DNA, the CDR3 is TGTGCCAGCAGCTATCCCGGGACAGCGGAGCAGTACTTC. Amino acids: CASSYPGTAEQYF.

The J gene is TRBJ2-7, the V gene TRBV29-1; 9 bases agree with TRBD1. The V gene's germline CDR1 is SQVTM and CDR2 ANQGSEA. This CDR3 is built from 14 residues. J gave up 6 bases and V 0 bases, and 6 bases lay outside the gene matches. DNA for the CDR3: TGCAGCGTTGAAGAAGGAGACAGGGGGTTCGAGCAGTACTTC. It specifies CSVEEGDRGFEQYF.

This clone has a handful of counts. This chain links TRBV13 with TRBJ1-6, with D perhaps matching TRBD1 (5 bases). Germline V CDR1 and CDR2: PRHDT, FYEKMQ (reference sequence). Trimming took 5 bases from V and 11 from J, leaving 19 bases between them. The CDR3 is made up of 15 amino acids. The CDR3 protein is CASSLGPGERAPLHF. The DNA of the CDR3 is TGTGCCAGCAGCCTGGGACCCGGGGAGAGGGCACCCCTCCACTTT.